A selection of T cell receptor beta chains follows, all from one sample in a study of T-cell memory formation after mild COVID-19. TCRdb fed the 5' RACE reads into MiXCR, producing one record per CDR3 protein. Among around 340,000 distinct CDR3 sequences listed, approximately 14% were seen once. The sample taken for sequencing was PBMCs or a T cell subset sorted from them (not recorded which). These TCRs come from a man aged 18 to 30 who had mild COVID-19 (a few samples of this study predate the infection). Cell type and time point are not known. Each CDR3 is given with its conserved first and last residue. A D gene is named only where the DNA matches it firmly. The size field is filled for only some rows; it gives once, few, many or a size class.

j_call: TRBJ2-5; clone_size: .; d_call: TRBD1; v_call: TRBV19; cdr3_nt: TGTGCCAGCCAGGGACAGCCCCAAGAGACCCAGTACTTC; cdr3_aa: CASQGQPQETQYF
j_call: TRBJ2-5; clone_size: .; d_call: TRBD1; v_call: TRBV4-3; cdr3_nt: TGCGCCAGCAGCCAAGGGGTTGGTAAAGACAGGGGGGTTGAGACCCAGTACTTC; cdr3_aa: CASSQGVGKDRGVETQYF
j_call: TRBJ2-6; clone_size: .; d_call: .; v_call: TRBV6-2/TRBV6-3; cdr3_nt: TGTGCCAGCAGTCCAACAGGGACTGGGGCCAACGTCCTGACTTTC; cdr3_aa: CASSPTGTGANVLTF
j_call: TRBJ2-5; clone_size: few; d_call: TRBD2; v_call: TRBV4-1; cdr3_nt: TGCGCCAGCAGCCCATCGGGGTCGGGACTAGGTTCTCAAGAGACCCAGTACTTC; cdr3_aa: CASSPSGSGLGSQETQYF
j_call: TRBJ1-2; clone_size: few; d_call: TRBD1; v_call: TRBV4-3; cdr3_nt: TGCGCCAGCAGCCAGTTGACAGGGGTCGACTATGGCTACACCTTC; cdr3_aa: CASSQLTGVDYGYTF
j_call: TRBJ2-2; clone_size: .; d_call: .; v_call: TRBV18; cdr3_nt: TGTGCCAGCTCTTCGGCATGGAACACCGGGGAGCTGTTTTTT; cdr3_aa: CASSSAWNTGELFF
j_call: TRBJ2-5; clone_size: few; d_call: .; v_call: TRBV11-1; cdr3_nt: TGTGCCAGCAGCTCCGAGCGGACTCAAGAGACCCAGTACTTC; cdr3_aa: CASSSERTQETQYF
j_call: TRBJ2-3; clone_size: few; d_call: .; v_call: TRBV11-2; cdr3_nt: TGTGCCAGCAGCTTAGAATCGCCGGGACGAACCCTTCGCACAGATACGCAGTATTTT; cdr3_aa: CASSLESPGRTLRTDTQYF
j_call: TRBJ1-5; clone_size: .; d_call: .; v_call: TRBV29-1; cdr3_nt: TGCAGCGTTGCGTTCAGCACGAATCAGCCCCAGCATTTT; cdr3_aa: CSVAFSTNQPQHF
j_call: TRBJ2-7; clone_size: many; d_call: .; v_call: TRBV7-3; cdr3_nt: TGTGCCAGCAGCTTAACATCGGTCCCGGGGCAGGGCTACGAGCAGTACTTC; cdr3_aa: CASSLTSVPGQGYEQYF
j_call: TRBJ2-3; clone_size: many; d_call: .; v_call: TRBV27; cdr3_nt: TGTGCCAGCAGGACTAGCACAGATACGCAGTATTTT; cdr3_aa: CASRTSTDTQYF
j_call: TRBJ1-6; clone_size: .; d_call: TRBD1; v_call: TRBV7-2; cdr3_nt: TGTGCCAGCAGCTCAACCCTGGGACAGCTCCTCCACTTT; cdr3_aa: CASSSTLGQLLHF
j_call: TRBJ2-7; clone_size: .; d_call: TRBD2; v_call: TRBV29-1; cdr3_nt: TGCAGCGTTGAGGGCGGGGGGGACACTACGACCTACGAGCAGTACTTC; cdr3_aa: CSVEGGGDTTTYEQYF
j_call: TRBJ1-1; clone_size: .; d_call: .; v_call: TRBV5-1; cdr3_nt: TGCGCCAGCATTGACTCCCCGGGCACTGAAGCTTTCTTT; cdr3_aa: CASIDSPGTEAFF
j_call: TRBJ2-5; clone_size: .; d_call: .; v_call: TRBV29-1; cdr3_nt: TGCAGCGTTGTATCCAGCAAAGAGACCCAGTACTTC; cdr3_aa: CSVVSSKETQYF
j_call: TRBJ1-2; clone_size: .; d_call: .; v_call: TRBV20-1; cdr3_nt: TGCAGTGCTAGTTGGCAGTCTTCTGGCTATGGCTACACCTTC; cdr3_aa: CSASWQSSGYGYTF
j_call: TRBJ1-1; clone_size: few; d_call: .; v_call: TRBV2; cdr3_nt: TGTGCCAGACGGTTCAGCGCCACTGAAGCTTTCTTT; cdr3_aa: CARRFSATEAFF
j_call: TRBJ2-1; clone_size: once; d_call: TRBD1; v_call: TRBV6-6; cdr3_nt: TGTGCCAGTACTTGGGACAGCTCCTACAATGAGCAGTTCTTC; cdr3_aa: CASTWDSSYNEQFF
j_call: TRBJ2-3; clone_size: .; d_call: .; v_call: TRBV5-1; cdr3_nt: TGCGCCAGCAGCTTGGAAGGGGCCCCATCCTTCACAGATACGCAGTATTTT; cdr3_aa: CASSLEGAPSFTDTQYF
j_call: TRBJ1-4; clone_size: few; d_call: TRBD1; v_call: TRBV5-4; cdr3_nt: TGTGCCAGCAGCAACCGGACAGGGCATGAAAAACTGTTTTTT; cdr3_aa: CASSNRTGHEKLFF
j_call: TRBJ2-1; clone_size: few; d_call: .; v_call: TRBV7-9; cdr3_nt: TGTGCCAGCAGCCACGGACTGGAGCAGTTCTTC; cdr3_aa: CASSHGLEQFF
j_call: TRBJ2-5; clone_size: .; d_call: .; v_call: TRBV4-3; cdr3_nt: TGCGCCAGCAGCCAGCTCTGGGGGGGCGGCCAAGAGACCCAGTACTTC; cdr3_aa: CASSQLWGGGQETQYF
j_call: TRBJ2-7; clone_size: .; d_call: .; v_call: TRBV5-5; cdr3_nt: TGTGCCAGCAGCTTAGGAGGGCAGTTCGCCGAGCAGTACTTC; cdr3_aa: CASSLGGQFAEQYF
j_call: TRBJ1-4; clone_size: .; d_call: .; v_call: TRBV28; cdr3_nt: TGTGCCAGCAGTTCCCTCTCTGTAGGGGATAATGAAAAACTGTTTTTT; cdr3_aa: CASSSLSVGDNEKLFF
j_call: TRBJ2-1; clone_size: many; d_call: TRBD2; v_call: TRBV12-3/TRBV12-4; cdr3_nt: TGTGCCAGCAGTTTAGCGCTTCTAGCGGGGGGTTACAATGAGCAGTTCTTC; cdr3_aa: CASSLALLAGGYNEQFF
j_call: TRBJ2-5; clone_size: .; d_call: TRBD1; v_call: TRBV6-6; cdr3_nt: TGTGCCAGCAGTTACGGCGGACAGGGGGCGGGAGAGACCCAGTACTTC; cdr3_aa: CASSYGGQGAGETQYF
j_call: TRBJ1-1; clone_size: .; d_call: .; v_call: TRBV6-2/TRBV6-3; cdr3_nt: TGTGCCAGCAGAACCCCCATAGGCAGAGGGCGTGATTCGGACACTGAAGCTTTCTTT; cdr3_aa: CASRTPIGRGRDSDTEAFF
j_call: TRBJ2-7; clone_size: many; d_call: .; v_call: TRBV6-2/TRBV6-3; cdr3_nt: TGTGCCAGCAGTTACTCGAGGCAGCGACTACCCTACGAGCAGTACTTC; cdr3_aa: CASSYSRQRLPYEQYF
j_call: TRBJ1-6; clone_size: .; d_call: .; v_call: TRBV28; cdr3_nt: TGTGCCAGCAGTTTGACGGGAATGGGATCACCCCCCCACTTT; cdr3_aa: CASSLTGMGSPPHF
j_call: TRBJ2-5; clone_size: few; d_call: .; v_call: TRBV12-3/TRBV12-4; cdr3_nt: TGTGCCAGCAGTACGGCCGGGGGGCCGGGGGAGACCCAGTACTTC; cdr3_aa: CASSTAGGPGETQYF
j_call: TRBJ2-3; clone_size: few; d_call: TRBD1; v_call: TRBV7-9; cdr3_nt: TGTGCCAGCAGCGGTCGGGACAGGGGTATGGGGCCAGATACGCAGTATTTT; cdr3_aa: CASSGRDRGMGPDTQYF
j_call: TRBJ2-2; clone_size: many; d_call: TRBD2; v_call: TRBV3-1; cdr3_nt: TGTGCCAGCAGCCAGGGACTAGTCAACACCGGGGAGCTGTTTTTT; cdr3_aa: CASSQGLVNTGELFF
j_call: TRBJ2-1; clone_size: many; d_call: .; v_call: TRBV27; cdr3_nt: TGTGCCAGCAGTTTAAGGCTAGGTGTGACTACCTACAATGAGCAGTTCTTC; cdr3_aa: CASSLRLGVTTYNEQFF
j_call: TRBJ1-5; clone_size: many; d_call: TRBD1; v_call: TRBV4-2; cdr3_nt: TGTGCCAGCAGCCAAGATTGGCGGGCAGGGGGTCAGCCCCAGCATTTT; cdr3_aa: CASSQDWRAGGQPQHF
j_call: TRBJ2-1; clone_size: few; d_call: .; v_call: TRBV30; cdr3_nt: TGTGCCTGGAGTGTTAGGATTGAGCAGTTCTTC; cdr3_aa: CAWSVRIEQFF
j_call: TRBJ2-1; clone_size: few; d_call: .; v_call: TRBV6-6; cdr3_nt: TGTGCCAGCTCGGTGGGGATAGCCTACAATGAGCAGTTCTTC; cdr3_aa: CASSVGIAYNEQFF
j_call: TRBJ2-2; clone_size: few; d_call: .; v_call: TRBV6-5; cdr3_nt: TGTGCCAGCAGTTACCAACCTACCGGGGAGCTGTTTTTT; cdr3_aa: CASSYQPTGELFF
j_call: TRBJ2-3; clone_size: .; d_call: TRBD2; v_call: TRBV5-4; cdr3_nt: TGTGCCAGCAGCTCGGTCGGGGGGATCACAGATACGCAGTATTTT; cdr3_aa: CASSSVGGITDTQYF
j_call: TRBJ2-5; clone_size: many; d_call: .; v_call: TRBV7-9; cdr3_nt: TGTGCCAGCAGCTCCCAAAGGGGGGCCGGGGAGACCCAGTACTTC; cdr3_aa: CASSSQRGAGETQYF
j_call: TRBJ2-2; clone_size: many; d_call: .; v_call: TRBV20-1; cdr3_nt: TGCAGTGCCCCGGAAGTAACCGGGGAGCTGTTTTTT; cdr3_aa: CSAPEVTGELFF
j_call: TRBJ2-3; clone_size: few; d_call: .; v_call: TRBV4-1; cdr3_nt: TGCGCCAGCAGCCAAGATGAGGGGGGGGATACGCAGTATTTT; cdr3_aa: CASSQDEGGDTQYF
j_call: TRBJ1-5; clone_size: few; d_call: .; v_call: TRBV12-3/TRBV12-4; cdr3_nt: TGTGCCAGCAGGTCCCCCGGGCAGCCCCAGCATTTT; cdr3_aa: CASRSPGQPQHF
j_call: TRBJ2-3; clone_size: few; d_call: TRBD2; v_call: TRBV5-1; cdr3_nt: TGCGCCAGCAGCCCCCTGACTAGCGATTCCACAGATACGCAGTATTTT; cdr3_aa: CASSPLTSDSTDTQYF